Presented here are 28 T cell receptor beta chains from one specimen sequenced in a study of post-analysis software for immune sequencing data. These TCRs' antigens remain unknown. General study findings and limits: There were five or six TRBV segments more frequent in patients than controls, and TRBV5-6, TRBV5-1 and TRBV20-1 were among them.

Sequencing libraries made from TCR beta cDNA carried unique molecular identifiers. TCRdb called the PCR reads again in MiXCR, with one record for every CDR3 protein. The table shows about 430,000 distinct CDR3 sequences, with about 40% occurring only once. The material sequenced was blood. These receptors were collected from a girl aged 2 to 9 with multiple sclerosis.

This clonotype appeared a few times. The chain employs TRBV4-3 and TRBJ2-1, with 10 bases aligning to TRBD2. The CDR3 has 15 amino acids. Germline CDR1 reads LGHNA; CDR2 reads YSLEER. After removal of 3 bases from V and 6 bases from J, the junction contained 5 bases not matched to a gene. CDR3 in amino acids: CASSHSVAGGNEQFF. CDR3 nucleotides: TGCGCCAGCAGCCATTCCGTAGCGGGAGGCAATGAGCAGTTCTTC.

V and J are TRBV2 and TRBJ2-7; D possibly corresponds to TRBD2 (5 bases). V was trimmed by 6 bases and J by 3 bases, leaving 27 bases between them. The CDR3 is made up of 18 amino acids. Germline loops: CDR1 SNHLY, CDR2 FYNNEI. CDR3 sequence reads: CASRLGRQRSLNFYEQYF. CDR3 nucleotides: TGTGCCAGCAGATTGGGCAGGCAGCGGTCCCTCAACTTCTACGAGCAGTACTTC.

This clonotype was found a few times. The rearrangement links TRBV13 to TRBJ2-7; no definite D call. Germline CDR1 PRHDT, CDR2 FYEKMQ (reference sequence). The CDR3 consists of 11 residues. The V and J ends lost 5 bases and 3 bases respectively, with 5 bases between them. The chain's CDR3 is CASSQIYEQYF. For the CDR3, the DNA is TGTGCCAGCAGCCAAATCTACGAGCAGTACTTC. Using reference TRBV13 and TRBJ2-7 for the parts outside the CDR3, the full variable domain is AAGVIQSPRHLIKEKRETATLKCYPIPRHDTVYWYQQGPGQDPQFLISFYEKMQSDKGSIPDRFSAQQFSDYHSELNMSSLELGDSALYFCASSQIYEQYFGPGTRLTVT.

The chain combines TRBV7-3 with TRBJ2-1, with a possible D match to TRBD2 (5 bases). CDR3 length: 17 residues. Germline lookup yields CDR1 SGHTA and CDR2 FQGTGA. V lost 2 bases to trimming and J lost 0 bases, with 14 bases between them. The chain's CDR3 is CASSLDGGIGSYNEQFF. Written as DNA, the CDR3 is TGTGCCAGCAGCTTAGACGGAGGTATAGGCTCCTACAATGAGCAGTTCTTC.

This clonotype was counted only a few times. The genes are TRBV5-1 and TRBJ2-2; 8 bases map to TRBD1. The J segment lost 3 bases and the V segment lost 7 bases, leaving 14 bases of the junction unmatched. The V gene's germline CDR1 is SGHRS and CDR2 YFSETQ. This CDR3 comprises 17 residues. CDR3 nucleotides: TGCGCCAGCCCACGTAACTGGGACAGGTGGTACACCGGGGAGCTGTTTTTT. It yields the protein CASPRNWDRWYTGELFF.

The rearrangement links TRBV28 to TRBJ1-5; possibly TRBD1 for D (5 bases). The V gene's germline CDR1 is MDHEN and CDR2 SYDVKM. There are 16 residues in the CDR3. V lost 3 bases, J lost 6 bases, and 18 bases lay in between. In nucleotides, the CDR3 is TGTGCCAGCAGTTTGTCGGGGGGACCAACGACTCAGCCCCAGCATTTT. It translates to CASSLSGGPTTQPQHF.

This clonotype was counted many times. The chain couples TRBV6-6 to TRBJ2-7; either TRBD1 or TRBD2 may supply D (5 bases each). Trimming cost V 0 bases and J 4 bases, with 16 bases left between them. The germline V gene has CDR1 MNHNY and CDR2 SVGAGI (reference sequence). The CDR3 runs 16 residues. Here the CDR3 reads CASSYSKWDAVYEQYF. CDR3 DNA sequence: TGTGCCAGCAGTTACTCAAAGTGGGACGCAGTATACGAGCAGTACTTC.

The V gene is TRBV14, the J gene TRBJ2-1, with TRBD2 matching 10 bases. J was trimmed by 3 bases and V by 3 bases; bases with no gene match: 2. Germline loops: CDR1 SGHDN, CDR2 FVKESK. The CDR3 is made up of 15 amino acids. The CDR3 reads CASSHSGRIYNEQFF. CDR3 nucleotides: TGTGCCAGCAGCCATAGCGGGAGGATCTACAATGAGCAGTTCTTC. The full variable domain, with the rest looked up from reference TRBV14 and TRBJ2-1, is EAGVTQFPSHSVIEKGQTVTLRCDPISGHDNLYWYRRVMGKEIKFLLHFVKESKQDESGMPNNRFLAERTGGTYSTLKVQPAELEDSGVYFCASSHSGRIYNEQFFGPGTRLTVL.

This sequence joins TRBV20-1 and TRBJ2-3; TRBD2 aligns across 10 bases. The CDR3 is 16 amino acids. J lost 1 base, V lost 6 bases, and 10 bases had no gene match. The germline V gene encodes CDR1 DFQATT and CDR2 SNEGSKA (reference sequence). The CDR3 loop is CSAPLTSGARTDTQYF. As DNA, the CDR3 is TGCAGTGCCCCCCTTACTAGCGGGGCCCGCACAGATACGCAGTATTTT.

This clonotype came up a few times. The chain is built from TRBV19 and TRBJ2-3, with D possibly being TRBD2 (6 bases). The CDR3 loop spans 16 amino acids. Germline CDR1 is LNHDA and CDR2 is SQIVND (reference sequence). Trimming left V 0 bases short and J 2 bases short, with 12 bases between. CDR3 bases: TGTGCCAGTAGTATAGATGCGGGACGGCCCACAGATACGCAGTATTTT. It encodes CASSIDAGRPTDTQYF.

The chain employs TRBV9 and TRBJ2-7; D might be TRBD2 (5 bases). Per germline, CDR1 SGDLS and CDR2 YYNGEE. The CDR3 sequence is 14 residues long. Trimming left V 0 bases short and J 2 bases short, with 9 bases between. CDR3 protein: CASSVGGSPYEQYF. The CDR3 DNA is TGTGCCAGCAGCGTAGGAGGGAGCCCCTACGAGCAGTACTTC.

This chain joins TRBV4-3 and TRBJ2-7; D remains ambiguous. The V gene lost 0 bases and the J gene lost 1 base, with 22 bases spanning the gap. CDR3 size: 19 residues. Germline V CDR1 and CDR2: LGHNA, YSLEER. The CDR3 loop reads CASSQDRGDRRIRSYEQYF. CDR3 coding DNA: TGCGCCAGCAGCCAAGATCGTGGGGATAGGCGGATAAGATCCTACGAGCAGTACTTC.

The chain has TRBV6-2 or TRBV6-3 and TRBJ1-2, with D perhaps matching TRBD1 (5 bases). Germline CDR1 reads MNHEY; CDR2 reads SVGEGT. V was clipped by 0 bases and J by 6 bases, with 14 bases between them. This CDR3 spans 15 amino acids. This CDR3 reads CASSYSWTLSHGYTF. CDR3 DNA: TGTGCCAGCAGTTACTCGTGGACATTAAGCCATGGCTACACCTTC.

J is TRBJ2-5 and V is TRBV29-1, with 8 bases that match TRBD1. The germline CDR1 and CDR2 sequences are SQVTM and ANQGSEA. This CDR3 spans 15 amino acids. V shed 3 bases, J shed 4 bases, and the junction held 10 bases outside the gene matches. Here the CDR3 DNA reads TGCAGCGTTGAGAGGGGCCAGGGGGCTCGAGAGACCCAGTACTTC. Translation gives CSVERGQGARETQYF.

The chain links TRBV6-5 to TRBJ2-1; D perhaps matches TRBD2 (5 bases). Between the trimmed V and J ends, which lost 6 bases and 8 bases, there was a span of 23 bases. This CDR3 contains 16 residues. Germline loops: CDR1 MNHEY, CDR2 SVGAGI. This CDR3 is CASRTLGAVTGDEQFF. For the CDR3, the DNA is TGTGCCAGCAGAACGCTCGGCGCGGTAACCGGGGATGAGCAGTTCTTC.

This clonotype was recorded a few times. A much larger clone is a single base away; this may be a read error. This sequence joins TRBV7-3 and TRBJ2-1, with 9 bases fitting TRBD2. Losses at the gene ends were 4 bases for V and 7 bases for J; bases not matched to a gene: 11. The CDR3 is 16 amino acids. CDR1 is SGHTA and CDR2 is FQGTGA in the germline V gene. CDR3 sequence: CASSSVAGAVRNEQFF. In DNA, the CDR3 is TGTGCCAGCAGCTCCGTAGCGGGAGCCGTTAGGAATGAGCAGTTCTTC.

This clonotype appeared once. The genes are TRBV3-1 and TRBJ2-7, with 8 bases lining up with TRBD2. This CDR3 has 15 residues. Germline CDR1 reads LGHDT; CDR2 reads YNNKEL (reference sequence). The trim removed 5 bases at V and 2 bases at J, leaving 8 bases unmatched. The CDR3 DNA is TGTGCCAGCAGCTCAAAGCGGGAGTCTCCCTACGAGCAGTACTTC. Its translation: CASSSKRESPYEQYF.

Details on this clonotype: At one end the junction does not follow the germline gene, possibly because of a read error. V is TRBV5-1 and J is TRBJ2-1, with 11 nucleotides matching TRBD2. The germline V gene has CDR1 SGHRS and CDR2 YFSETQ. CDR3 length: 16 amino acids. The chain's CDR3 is CASSLPLAGGYSEQFF. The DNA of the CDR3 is TGCGCCAGCAGCTTGCCCCTAGCGGGAGGATACAGTGAGCAGTTCTTC.

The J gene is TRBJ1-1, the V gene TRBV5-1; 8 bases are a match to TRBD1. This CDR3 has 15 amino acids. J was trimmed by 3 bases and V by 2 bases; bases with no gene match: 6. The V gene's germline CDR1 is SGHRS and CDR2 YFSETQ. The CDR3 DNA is TGCGCCAGCAGCTTCTCAGGGGGCATTGACACTGAAGCTTTCTTT. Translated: CASSFSGGIDTEAFF.

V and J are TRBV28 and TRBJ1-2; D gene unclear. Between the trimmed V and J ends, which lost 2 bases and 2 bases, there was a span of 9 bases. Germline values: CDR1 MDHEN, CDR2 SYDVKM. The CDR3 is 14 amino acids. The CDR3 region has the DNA TGTGCCAGCAGTTTACCAGGTGCAAACTATGGCTACACCTTC. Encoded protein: CASSLPGANYGYTF.

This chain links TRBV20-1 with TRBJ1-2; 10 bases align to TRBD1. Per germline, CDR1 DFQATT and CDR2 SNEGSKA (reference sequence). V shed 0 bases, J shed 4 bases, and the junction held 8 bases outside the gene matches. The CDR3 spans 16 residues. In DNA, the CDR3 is TGCAGTGCTAGAGACCACCCCGGACAGGGGGGCTATGGCTACACCTTC. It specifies CSARDHPGQGGYGYTF.

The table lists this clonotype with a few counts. CDR3 DNA: TGCAGCGTTACCCATGGCGGGACCCCTTACGAGCAGTACTTC. The encoded protein is CSVTHGGTPYEQYF. The chain carries TRBV29-1 and TRBJ2-7; a weak D match, TRBD2 (6 bases). The CDR3 spans 14 residues. The germline gives CDR1 SQVTM, CDR2 ANQGSEA. V was shortened by 5 bases and J by 4 bases, with 18 bases between the two germline ends.

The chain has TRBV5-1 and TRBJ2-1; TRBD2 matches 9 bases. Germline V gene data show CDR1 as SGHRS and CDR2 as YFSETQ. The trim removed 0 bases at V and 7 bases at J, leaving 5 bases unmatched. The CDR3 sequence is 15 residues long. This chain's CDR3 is CASSLVAGDNNEQFF. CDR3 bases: TGCGCCAGCAGCTTGGTAGCGGGGGATAATAATGAGCAGTTCTTC.

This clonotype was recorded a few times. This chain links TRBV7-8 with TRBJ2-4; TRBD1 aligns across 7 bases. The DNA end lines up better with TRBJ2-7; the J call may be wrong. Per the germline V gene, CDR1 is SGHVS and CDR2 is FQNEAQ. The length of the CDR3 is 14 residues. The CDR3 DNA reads TGTGCCAGCAGCACCCATACAGGGGACGACGAGCAGTACTTC. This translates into CASSTHTGDDEQYF.

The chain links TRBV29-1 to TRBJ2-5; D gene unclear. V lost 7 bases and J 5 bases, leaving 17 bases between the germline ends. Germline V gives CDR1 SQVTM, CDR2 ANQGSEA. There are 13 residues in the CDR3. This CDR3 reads CSGRTVLLETQYF. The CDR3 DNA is TGCAGCGGTCGGACGGTACTTCTGGAGACCCAGTACTTC.

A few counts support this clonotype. CDR3 sequence: CASSRAGAGENIQYF. The DNA for the CDR3 is TGTGCCAGCAGTCGAGCGGGGGCCGGAGAAAACATTCAGTACTTC. The rearrangement uses TRBV25-1 and TRBJ2-4; 8 positions agree with TRBD2. J gave up 5 bases and V 5 bases, and 8 bases lay outside the gene matches. From germline, CDR1 is MGHDK and CDR2 SYGVNS. This CDR3 has 15 amino acids.

The CDR3 nucleotides read TGTGCCAGCAGCTTACCGGGACTCACCAACCAAGAGACCCAGTACTTC. The encoded protein is CASSLPGLTNQETQYF. V and J are TRBV13 and TRBJ2-5; maybe TRBD2 (6 bases). Looked up from germline, CDR1 is PRHDT and CDR2 is FYEKMQ (reference sequence). CDR3 length equals 16 residues. V lost 2 bases to trimming and J lost 0 bases, with 13 bases between them.

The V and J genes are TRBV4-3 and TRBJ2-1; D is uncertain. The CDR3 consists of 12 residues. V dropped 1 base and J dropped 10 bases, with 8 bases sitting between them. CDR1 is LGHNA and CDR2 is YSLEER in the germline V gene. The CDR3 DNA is TGCGCCAGCAGCCAAGGTCGTGGGGAGCAGTTCTTC. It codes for CASSQGRGEQFF.